This TCR beta chain was documented in a study of CD8+CD57+ T cells in acquired aplastic anemia (dated by TCRdb to the late 2010s). Regarding the research as a whole: A mean of around 3.2 ug of DNA, ranging from roughly 0.19 to 30 ug, was extracted from sorted CD4+ and CD8+ cells. A CD8+CD57+ expansion meant a frequency higher than the mean frequency seen in healthy subjects.

Ten or more counts support this clonotype. Its antigen is not yet known. Per-base qualities were not stored, and no clone one base away is much larger. The paper's findings and limits, for the study overall: No significant difference in CD8+ Simpson's diversity was found between patients and healthy controls (P=0.060). About 28 CD8+ CDR3 sequences were found in both patients and controls but appeared to be highly expressed in patients and within the immunodominant clones of the patients.

Flow cytometry had shown CD8+CD57+ cell expansion in the patients selected for sequencing. Every patient had a diagnosis of severe acquired aplastic anemia based on International Study of Aplastic Anemia and Agranulocytosis and Camitta criteria. No therapy had been received by the patients at the time of blood sampling. In this study, sorted CD4+ and CD8+ T cells from the blood of healthy subjects and of severe aplastic anemia patients had their TCR repertoires deep-sequenced. In the USA, patient enrollment took place under clinicaltrials.gov protocols 00001620, 01623167, 00001397, 00071045, 00081523 and 00961064. Ficoll-Paque density gradient centrifugation was used to isolate peripheral blood mononuclear cells. CD4+ and CD8+ T cells were sorted by FACS or magnetic beads before DNA extraction. Genomic DNA was used as template for profiling of TCR beta VDJ combinations and CDR3 sequences. An Illumina HiSeq 2000 was used for TCR repertoire sequencing. Under the source paper's analysis protocol: Repertoire assessment relied on Simpson's diversity index, CDR3 size and DJ length profiles, and TRBV/TRBJ rearrangement plots. Whichever DNA sequence was most abundant in the deep sequencing data was defined as the immunodominant clone. CDR3 amino acid sequences were checked for sharing between subjects and were compared against published repertoires and the VDJdb database. TCRdb itself trimmed the public reads at Q25 with fastp, ran MiXCR and retained productive beta chains. Records with the same CDR3 protein are collapsed into one entry carrying the most frequent genes and DNA. It is TCRdb's table, rather than the study itself, that gives the V and J calls and clone size. The sample has under 200,000 distinct CDR3 sequences on record, 48% of them singletons. The top ten clones comprise more than 1.5% of the sample.

From the cysteine up to the phenylalanine, the CDR3 has a length of 15 residues. The entry retains the CDR3 DNA only, 45 bases that are in frame from base 1. V is clipped by 5 bases and J by 0 bases, and the sequence between their germline boundaries is 13 bases long. The germline V gene specifies SGHAT as CDR1 and FQNNGV as CDR2. This TCR was sampled from a human donor with aplastic anemia. The sequencing input was sorted CD4+, CD8+, or CD8+CD57+ T cells (not recorded which) from PBMCs. Here the chain combines TRBV11-2 and TRBJ2-5; the D segment could be TRBD1, given 6 matching bases. The DNA reads TGTGCCAGCAGCCCCGGACAGCAGTACCAAGAGACCCAGTACTTC. The resulting protein is CASSPGQQYQETQYF.